This TCR beta chain was retrieved from a study of cytotoxic CD8 clonotypes in ibrutinib-treated CLL. Study as a whole: Patients: about a dozen relapsed/refractory, roughly 15 treatment-naive, about 18 IGHV unmutated. General study points: Clonality measured at baseline exceeded age-matched healthy donors, tracking circulating CD8+ T-cell counts. At ibrutinib response, clonality increased, and at progression it declined back toward baseline. Public clonotypes were rare and shrank or held steady on treatment.

The data were produced by immunoSEQ multiplex PCR, yet TCRdb's version contains in-frame clones alone and is incomplete. The table lists roughly 330,000 clones, 67% of them singletons. This CDR3 is built from 16 residues. Losses at the gene ends were 6 bases for V and 6 bases for J; bases not matched to a gene: 16. The germline V gene has CDR1 LNHDA and CDR2 SQIVND (reference sequence). Concerning this clone itself: The antigen is not known.

This TCR was sampled from a human donor with chronic lymphocytic leukemia. This chain links TRBV19 with TRBJ2-7; 8 nucleotides agree with TRBD1. The starting material was PBMCs, obtained after 36 months of ibrutinib treatment. The CDR3 is CASSLQGAPPYGEQYF. The CDR3 DNA sequence: TGTGCCAGTAGCCTCCAGGGGGCCCCACCTTACGGCGAGCAGTACTTC.